These T cell receptor beta chains were read from a single sample in a study of immune cell composition in non-small cell lung cancer. Generated by immunoSEQ multiplex PCR, the TCRdb table keeps only in-frame clones and is missing some. The sample has some 4,000 clones, more than 65% seen once; the top ten hold less than 10%. Sequenced sample: non-adjacent lung tissue. Receptors were obtained from a human donor with non-small cell lung cancer. Each CDR3 is given with its conserved first and last residue. The D gene is left open where the match is weak. Clone size is stated in some rows and not others, as once, few, many or a class when expanded.

D gene,clone size,V gene,J gene,CDR3 protein
TRBD2,.,TRBV11-1,TRBJ2-2,CASSRDGLAGWAGELFF
TRBD1,medium-sized,TRBV11-2,TRBJ1-1,CASSLGTGPTEAFF
.,few,TRBV30,TRBJ2-4,CAWSVLEGVPAKNIQYF
TRBD2,.,TRBV10-1,TRBJ2-3,CASSISGGPADTQYF
.,few,TRBV20-1,TRBJ1-1,CSAIVNTEAFF
.,.,TRBV2,TRBJ1-1,CASSSGNTEAFF
.,.,TRBV4-1,TRBJ1-2,CASSHEGRGYGYTF
.,.,TRBV19,TRBJ1-1,CASSIDQGGATEAFF
TRBD1,.,TRBV5-6,TRBJ1-4,CASSSNPDRVGEKLFF
TRBD1,.,TRBV6-5,TRBJ2-7,CASSSRPGGVEQYF
TRBD1,.,TRBV11-1,TRBJ1-1,CASSLGRGQAEAFF
TRBD1,.,TRBV18,TRBJ2-3,CASSLGTGVTDTQYF
.,.,TRBV7-9,TRBJ2-3,CASSWSGSTDTQYF
.,.,TRBV10-3,TRBJ2-5,CAISERSETQYF
.,few,TRBV29-1,TRBJ2-7,CSVLGGTGLYEQYF
.,.,TRBV5-1,TRBJ2-2,CASSLVGLDTGELFF
TRBD1,once,TRBV10-2,TRBJ2-5,CASLTPTGGLSETQYF
TRBD1,.,TRBV29-1,TRBJ1-1,CSVSDRASGTEAFF
.,few,TRBV5-5,TRBJ2-7,CASSLTGLYEQYF
TRBD2,.,TRBV5-1,TRBJ2-3,CASSARTSEADTQYF
.,few,TRBV5-1,TRBJ1-5,CASSLEGMRQPQHF
.,few,TRBV19,TRBJ1-5,CASSVDSSNQPQHF
.,few,TRBV7-8,TRBJ1-1,CASSPSYTEAFF
.,large,TRBV19,TRBJ2-1,CASSPSVASYNEQFF
TRBD2,.,TRBV5-4,TRBJ2-7,CASSLLAGENEQYF
.,.,TRBV19,TRBJ2-1,CASTPTGTPPVGSYNEQFF
.,.,TRBV7-9,TRBJ1-2,CASSLTLTRRGNYGYTF
TRBD1,.,TRBV11-1,TRBJ2-7,CASTVQTGQVPYEQYF
.,.,TRBV5-8,TRBJ1-2,CASSQGQRDGGYTF
TRBD1,.,TRBV27,TRBJ1-2,CASSLLPDRGYGYTF
.,.,TRBV5-4,TRBJ2-7,CASSFGTNRGEQYF
.,.,TRBV7-2,TRBJ2-3,CASSLVSGIRDTQYF
.,once,TRBV25-1,TRBJ2-7,CASSAQIWSSYEQYF
.,.,TRBV19,TRBJ1-3,CASSPQRVAGNTIYF
TRBD2,few,TRBV15,TRBJ2-7,CATSREGTSGGEQYF
.,.,TRBV5-5,TRBJ1-4,CASCTGGAFPNEKLFF
TRBD1,.,TRBV18,TRBJ1-2,CASSPRDRTYGYTF
TRBD2,.,TRBV9,TRBJ2-3,CASSVGTSGATDTQYF
TRBD2,.,TRBV5-5,TRBJ2-5,CASSLGEGRRQETQYF
.,.,TRBV5-1,TRBJ2-3,CASSLASRASTDTQYF
.,.,TRBV4-1,TRBJ1-5,CASSQSGCGQPQHF
TRBD1,.,TRBV14,TRBJ2-1,CASSPWGQGGHNEQFF
.,.,TRBV21-1,TRBJ2-1,CASSKGVAGGLGEQFF
TRBD2,.,TRBV7-9,TRBJ2-5,CASSLETTSGKETQYF
.,.,TRBV19,TRBJ2-3,CASSMSSGSARTDTQYF
TRBD2,.,TRBV28,TRBJ2-7,CASSSTSGIYEQYF
TRBD1,.,TRBV10-3,TRBJ1-2,CAISDQGARVKYGYTF
TRBD2,.,TRBV4-1,TRBJ2-7,CASIYLSPPLSSGGPLTYEQYF
.,.,TRBV11-2,TRBJ2-7,CATEGDSYEQYF
.,.,TRBV21-1,TRBJ2-3,CASSKALLWCDWSWFTVGTQYF
TRBD2,.,TRBV7-9,TRBJ2-5,CASSSTGTSGGETQYF
.,.,TRBV5-1,TRBJ2-2,CASSLDGFSTGELFF
.,once,TRBV7-9,TRBJ1-2,CASSLGDLANYGYTF
.,.,TRBV7-2,TRBJ2-5,CASSLRLGGMNLETQYF
TRBD1,.,TRBV2,TRBJ2-1,CASSVRQGDNEQFF